Each of the 30 T cell receptor beta chains below was sequenced from the same sample in a study of T cells expressing NK-cell markers. With the 5' RACE reads reprocessed, TCRdb shows one record per CDR3 protein and no DNA. Recorded for this sample: under 600,000 distinct CDR3 sequences. The sequenced material came from blood T cells: a sorted CD56 or NKG2C T cell subset, CD4+ or CD8+ T cells, or bulk PBMC T cells (not recorded which). Every receptor here comes from a woman aged 45-60 years in good health.

This sequence joins TRBV4-1 and TRBJ2-4; TCRdb outputs TRBD1, but without DNA this stays unchecked. This CDR3 has 16 residues. Germline V CDR1 and CDR2: MGHRA, YSYEKL. CDR3 in amino acids: CASSRPGRDNKNIQYF.

The CDR3: CASSPGVQRTGELFF. V is TRBV7-9 and J is TRBJ2-2; the D call from TCRdb, TRBD1, cannot be confirmed without DNA. The germline CDR1 and CDR2 sequences are SEHNR and FQNEAQ (reference sequence). The CDR3 has 15 amino acids.

The chain is built from TRBV24-1 and TRBJ1-6. The CDR3 extends over 13 amino acids. Germline CDR1 KGHDR, CDR2 SFDVKD. The CDR3 sequence is CATKSRVESPLHF.

This chain uses TRBV24-1 with TRBJ1-2. The CDR3 totals 15 residues. The V gene's germline CDR1 is KGHDR and CDR2 SFDVKD. Here the CDR3 reads CATSDSVKDGDGYTF.

This chain uses TRBV25-1 with TRBJ1-6. This CDR3 spans 14 amino acids. CDR1 MGHDK and CDR2 SYGVNS come from the germline V gene. CDR3 sequence: CASSPRFGVSPLHF. The full variable domain, its missing parts supplied by reference TRBV25-1 and TRBJ1-6, is EADIYQTPRYLVIGTGKKITLECSQTMGHDKMYWYQQDPGMELHLIHYSYGVNSTEKGDLSSESTVSRIRTEHFPLTLESARPSHTSQYLCASSPRFGVSPLHFGNGTRLTVT.

J is TRBJ2-3 and V is TRBV3-1; there is no DNA to check the TCRdb D call of TRBD2. Germline values: CDR1 LGHDT, CDR2 YNNKEL (reference sequence). This CDR3 contains 15 residues. The chain's CDR3 is CASGASGPSTDTQYF.

The genes are TRBV12-3 or TRBV12-4 and TRBJ2-1; the TCRdb call, TRBD1, lacks DNA for checking. This CDR3 region has 12 residues. The CDR3 is CASSQFREQQFF.

The CDR3 loop is CASSQGGVDEQFF. The V and J genes are TRBV3-1 and TRBJ2-1; TCRdb outputs TRBD1, but without DNA this stays unchecked. This CDR3 spans 13 amino acids. In germline, CDR1 is LGHDT, CDR2 YNNKEL (reference sequence).

This chain joins TRBV10-3 and TRBJ1-1. CDR3 length: 14 amino acids. Germline CDR1 reads ENHRY; CDR2 reads SYGVKD. CDR3 amino acids: CAISESSVNTEAFF.

The V and J genes are TRBV28 and TRBJ2-3; absent DNA, TCRdb's TRBD2 call cannot be checked. Per the germline V gene, CDR1 is MDHEN and CDR2 is SYDVKM. CDR3 length: 23 residues. Here the CDR3 reads CASSFTYRISGVAGGPGTDTQYF.

CDR3: CASGWGDVSYNEQFF. This chain uses TRBV5-1 with TRBJ2-1; the TCRdb D gene call, TRBD2, has no DNA to confirm it. Germline V CDR1 and CDR2: SGHRS, YFSETQ. CDR3 length: 15 residues.

CDR3 residues: CASSYSQGSNEQFF. The chain couples TRBV6-6 to TRBJ2-1; TCRdb picks TRBD1, but there is no DNA to check that call. Germline V gene sequence: CDR1 MNHNY, CDR2 SVGAGI (reference sequence). CDR3 length: 14 residues.

The rearrangement joins TRBV5-1 to TRBJ2-7. CDR3 length: 13 residues. Germline assignment: CDR1 SGHRS and CDR2 YFSETQ. CDR3: CASSLEVQYEQYF.

This rearrangement joins TRBV20-1 to TRBJ2-1; TCRdb outputs TRBD2, but without DNA this stays unchecked. The germline V gene has CDR1 DFQATT and CDR2 SNEGSKA (reference sequence). CDR3 length equals 15 residues. The CDR3 is CSAGPRREVGNEQFF.

The chain links TRBV20-1 to TRBJ1-1. Germline CDR1 and CDR2: DFQATT and SNEGSKA (reference sequence). CDR3 length: 15 residues. CDR3 in amino acids: CSARSMEGQDTEAFF.

This rearrangement joins TRBV29-1 to TRBJ2-3; TCRdb designates TRBD1, a call that cannot be tested without DNA. This CDR3 has 12 residues. The germline CDR1 and CDR2 sequences are SQVTM and ANQGSEA. CDR3 residues: CSEKGRGDTQYF.

The rearrangement links TRBV11-2 to TRBJ2-2. Germline V gives CDR1 SGHAT, CDR2 FQNNGV. The CDR3 runs 15 residues. CDR3 residues: CAVHRLSPNTGELFF.

This chain links TRBV29-1 with TRBJ1-2; as DNA is missing, the TRBD1 call by TCRdb cannot be tested. This CDR3 spans 13 amino acids. Germline values: CDR1 SQVTM, CDR2 ANQGSEA. The CDR3 protein is CSVEASGDGGYTF.

V and J are TRBV5-1 and TRBJ2-7; the TCRdb D gene call, TRBD2, has no DNA to confirm it. The germline gives CDR1 SGHRS, CDR2 YFSETQ. CDR3 length equals 16 residues. CDR3 in amino acids: CASSLGSAGEGYEQYF.

The rearrangement joins TRBV20-1 to TRBJ2-1; TCRdb's D call of TRBD2 is untestable without DNA. Germline CDR1 is DFQATT and CDR2 is SNEGSKA (reference sequence). This CDR3 has 16 residues. This CDR3 reads CSARPPNTSGRGEQFF.

J is TRBJ2-2 and V is TRBV12-3 or TRBV12-4; the TRBD2 assignment by TCRdb is unverifiable without DNA. This CDR3 contains 15 residues. CDR3 sequence: CASTRAGPNTGELFF.

The chain couples TRBV4-2 to TRBJ2-7; TCRdb reports TRBD2, a call that lacks DNA to check it against. Germline CDR1 and CDR2: LGHNA and YNFKEQ. The CDR3 has 19 amino acids. The CDR3 sequence: CASSQVQGGTSASSYEQYF.

The chain is built from TRBV11-3 and TRBJ2-1; the D call of TRBD2 rests on TCRdb alone, since no DNA is present to check it. This CDR3 is built from 15 residues. Germline-derived CDR1 and CDR2 are SGHNT and YENEEA. CDR3: CASRSRGLASNEQFF.

The chain carries TRBV6-1 and TRBJ2-4. The CDR3 sequence is 14 residues long. Germline V gene data show CDR1 as MNHNS and CDR2 as SASEGT. CDR3: CASSEHPNMVIQYF.

The V call is TRBV11-2, the J call TRBJ2-1; lacking DNA, the TRBD2 call made by TCRdb goes unchecked. Looked up from germline, CDR1 is SGHAT and CDR2 is FQNNGV. The CDR3 has 14 residues. The CDR3 sequence is CASSPLLAMNEQFF.

The chain uses TRBV5-5 and TRBJ2-4. Germline CDR1 is SGHKS and CDR2 is YYEKEE (reference sequence). This CDR3 has 14 residues. The CDR3 loop is CASSLGLAENIQYF.

The V call is TRBV12-3 or TRBV12-4, the J call TRBJ2-1. The CDR3 runs to 13 residues. The CDR3 sequence is CASSFKAYNEQFF.

This chain connects TRBV15 to TRBJ2-5. The CDR3 runs 14 residues. Germline CDR1 LNHNV, CDR2 YYDKDF (reference sequence). This CDR3 is CATSRERIMETQYF.

The chain carries TRBV25-1 and TRBJ1-1; lacking DNA, the TRBD1 call made by TCRdb goes unchecked. This CDR3 has 15 residues. Germline CDR1 and CDR2: MGHDK and SYGVNS. CDR3 protein: CATTPRTEGYTEAFF.

This chain connects TRBV20-1 to TRBJ2-2; TCRdb indicates TRBD1, and absent DNA this call remains unverified. CDR1 is DFQATT, CDR2 SNEGSKA, per germline (reference sequence). The CDR3 runs 15 residues. CDR3 sequence reads: CSAREGGSNTGELFF.